Each of the 24 T cell receptor beta chains below was sequenced from the same sample in a study of cytomegalovirus exposure and HLA in healthy donors. The PCR was carried out with 60 Vbeta primers and 13 Jbeta primers. Produced via immunoSEQ multiplex PCR; TCRdb's table is partial and in-frame only. Among approximately 70,000 clones listed, around three quarters were seen once. Sequences were obtained from PBMCs. The receptor source for this set is a man between 50 and 59 years old in good health and CMV-seronegative.

This chain uses TRBV7-2 with TRBJ2-1; 11 nucleotides line up with TRBD2. The CDR3 sequence is 15 residues long. In germline, CDR1 is SGHTA, CDR2 FQGNSA. The V and J ends lost 1 base and 9 bases, in that order; junction bases with no gene match: 5. In DNA form, the CDR3 reads TGTGCCAGCAGCTTAGGGCTAGCGGGGGGAGGTGAGCAGTTCTTC. Translation gives CASSLGLAGGGEQFF.

The V gene is TRBV19, the J gene TRBJ1-5; 12 bases agree with TRBD1. From germline, CDR1 is LNHDA and CDR2 SQIVND (reference sequence). V shed 4 bases, J shed 5 bases, and the junction held 9 bases outside the gene matches. The CDR3 consists of 17 residues. The CDR3 here is CASSTHPGTGGYQPQHF. The DNA of the CDR3 is TGTGCCAGTAGTACACACCCCGGGACAGGGGGCTATCAGCCCCAGCATTTT.

The V call is TRBV28, the J call TRBJ1-5, with 8 bases matching TRBD1. The junction had 6 bases not matched to a gene; V was cut back by 1 base and J by 7 bases. From germline, CDR1 is MDHEN and CDR2 SYDVKM. The length of the CDR3 is 15 residues. This CDR3 is CASSLLDRVDQPQHF. The CDR3 region has the DNA TGTGCCAGCAGTTTATTGGACAGGGTGGACCAGCCCCAGCATTTT.

The chain uses TRBV4-3 and TRBJ2-5; D gene ambiguous. Germline-derived CDR1 and CDR2 are LGHNA and YSLEER. Trimming cost V 2 bases and J 5 bases, with 9 bases left between them. The CDR3 spans 13 residues. CDR3 sequence (DNA): TGCGCCAGCAGCCAATATAGATGGGAGACCCAGTACTTC. Amino acid sequence: CASSQYRWETQYF.

The chain couples TRBV5-4 to TRBJ1-2, with a possible D match to TRBD1 (5 bases). The V gene's germline CDR1 is SGHNT and CDR2 YYREEE (reference sequence). V gave up 2 bases and J gave up 1 base, with 12 bases separating them. The CDR3 runs to 15 residues. The DNA for the CDR3 is TGTGCCAGCAGCTTTCGGCAGGGTGGTAACTATGGCTACACCTTC. Its translation is CASSFRQGGNYGYTF.

V gene TRBV9 combines with J gene TRBJ1-2; 10 bases match TRBD1. V lost 4 bases and J lost 10; bases outside the gene matches: 4. Per germline, CDR1 SGDLS and CDR2 YYNGEE. This CDR3 is 12 amino acids long. DNA of the CDR3: TGTGCCAGCAGCCCGACAGGGGGCGACTACACCTTC. This translates into CASSPTGGDYTF.

V is TRBV30 and J is TRBJ2-3; 10 nucleotides line up with TRBD1. CDR3 length: 15 amino acids. V gave up 2 bases and J gave up 5 bases; unmatched junction bases: 7. Germline V gene data show CDR1 as GTSNPN and CDR2 as SVGIG (reference sequence). CDR3 loop: CAWSSKGQGRDTQYF. The CDR3 DNA reads TGTGCCTGGAGTTCAAAGGGACAGGGGCGAGATACGCAGTATTTT.

This chain links TRBV5-1 with TRBJ1-1; 8 bases agree with TRBD1. Germline lookup yields CDR1 SGHRS and CDR2 YFSETQ. The ends lost 4 bases at V and 1 base at J; junction bases unmatched: 9. The CDR3 is made up of 16 amino acids. The DNA of the CDR3 is TGCGCCAGCAGCCCCACTCCCGGGACAGGGAACACTGAAGCTTTCTTT. Its translation is CASSPTPGTGNTEAFF.

Here the CDR3 DNA reads TGCAGTGCTAGTAGGAGCGGCTACACCTTC. The encoded protein is CSASRSGYTF. The chain combines TRBV20-1 with TRBJ1-2; D is unresolved. Germline CDR1 and CDR2: DFQATT and SNEGSKA (reference sequence). With 3 bases removed from V and 8 bases from J, the gap between germline ends came to 7 bases. The CDR3 has 10 amino acids.

The V call is TRBV5-1, the J call TRBJ2-7; 8 nucleotides line up with TRBD1. CDR3 length equals 15 residues. Germline V gene lookup returns CDR1 SGHRS and CDR2 YFSETQ. After removal of 4 bases from V and 2 bases from J, the junction contained 8 bases not matched to a gene. The CDR3 spells CASSPSLDRAYEQYF. CDR3 nucleotide sequence: TGCGCCAGCAGCCCAAGTCTGGACAGGGCCTACGAGCAGTACTTC.

The rearrangement links TRBV5-1 to TRBJ1-4; D gene unclear. The V and J ends lost 2 bases and 16 bases respectively, with 18 bases between them. From germline, CDR1 is SGHRS and CDR2 YFSETQ. The CDR3 sequence is 13 residues long. The CDR3 reads CASSFGGDALKFF. CDR3 DNA: TGCGCCAGCAGCTTTGGAGGTGACGCCTTAAAGTTTTTT.

The chain is built from TRBV5-1 and TRBJ2-1; D not resolved. Germline loops: CDR1 SGHRS, CDR2 YFSETQ. The germline V and J ends were trimmed by 0 bases and 8 bases, with 9 bases remaining between them. The CDR3 contains 13 residues. The CDR3 sequence is CASSLDSTDEQFF. The CDR3 coding sequence is TGCGCCAGCAGCTTGGACTCCACCGATGAGCAGTTCTTC. Looking up the rest from reference TRBV5-1 and TRBJ2-1 gives the full variable domain: KAGVTQTPRYLIKTRGQQVTLSCSPISGHRSVSWYQQTPGQGLQFLFEYFSETQRNKGNFPGRFSGRQFSNSRSEMNVSTLELGDSALYLCASSLDSTDEQFFGPGTRLTVL.

The chain combines TRBV5-4 with TRBJ2-2; possible D gene TRBD1, 6 bases. Germline CDR1 reads SGHNT; CDR2 reads YYREEE (reference sequence). This CDR3 has 15 amino acids. Trimming took off 2 bases at V and 3 bases at J, with 11 bases between the two ends. The CDR3 spells CASSFGTLYTGELFF. The CDR3 DNA sequence: TGTGCCAGCAGCTTCGGGACACTTTACACCGGGGAGCTGTTTTTT.

The chain links TRBV6-1 to TRBJ2-7, with 9 bases fitting TRBD2. Germline CDR1 and CDR2: MNHNS and SASEGT. The CDR3 covers 12 residues. Trimming removed 10 bases from V and 4 bases from J; junction bases left unmatched: 5. The CDR3: CATLAGAYEQYF. For the CDR3, the DNA is TGTGCCACTTTAGCGGGAGCTTACGAGCAGTACTTC.

On this clone: Other DNA sequences in the sample encode the same CDR3. The chain recombines TRBV28 with TRBJ1-2; D is uncertain. The V end lost 6 bases, the J end lost 0 bases, and 2 bases lay between the germline ends. The CDR3 has 11 amino acids. Germline lookup yields CDR1 MDHEN and CDR2 SYDVKM. CDR3 protein: CASSSNYGYTF. The CDR3 DNA sequence: TGTGCCAGCAGCTCTAACTATGGCTACACCTTC.

The chain uses TRBV30 and TRBJ2-5; D gene uncertain. Germline V CDR1 and CDR2: GTSNPN, SVGIG (reference sequence). With 8 bases removed from V and 5 bases from J, the gap between germline ends came to 18 bases. The length of the CDR3 is 13 residues. As DNA, the CDR3 is TGTGCCAGTAATTGGGTAGCTGGGGAGACCCAGTACTTC. Its protein product is CASNWVAGETQYF.

The chain carries TRBV28 and TRBJ1-3, with D possibly matching TRBD1 (6 bases). CDR3 length equals 14 residues. Trimming removed 5 bases at V and 1 base at J, with 9 bases between. CDR1 is MDHEN and CDR2 is SYDVKM in the germline V gene. The CDR3 nucleotides are TGTGCCAGCAGTGCAAGGGGGTCTGGAAACACCATATATTTT. It codes for CASSARGSGNTIYF.

This clone was counted between two and nine times. The V gene is TRBV7-6, the J gene TRBJ2-6; 7 bases line up with TRBD1. J gave up 0 bases and V 1 base, and 3 bases lay outside the gene matches. Germline assignment: CDR1 SGHVS and CDR2 FNYEAQ. There are 17 residues in the CDR3. In nucleotides, the CDR3 is TGTGCCAGCAGCTTAGGGACAGGTACCTCTGGGGCCAACGTCCTGACTTTC. This encodes CASSLGTGTSGANVLTF.

J is TRBJ2-7 and V is TRBV28; D is unresolved. CDR3 length: 13 amino acids. Germline V gene data show CDR1 as MDHEN and CDR2 as SYDVKM. The germline V and J ends were trimmed by 5 bases and 2 bases, with 10 bases remaining between them. CDR3 region: CASSTETPYEQYF. CDR3 coding DNA: TGTGCCAGCAGTACCGAGACTCCCTACGAGCAGTACTTC.

This clone was seen only a few times. The chain carries TRBV5-4 and TRBJ1-2; D is perhaps TRBD1 (5 bases). This CDR3 spans 14 amino acids. V lost 0 bases and J lost 4, with 10 bases in between. Germline V gene data show CDR1 as SGHNT and CDR2 as YYREEE (reference sequence). CDR3 DNA: TGTGCCAGCAGCTTGGATCAGGGATTCTATGGCTACACCTTC. Amino acid sequence: CASSLDQGFYGYTF.

This rearrangement joins TRBV10-3 to TRBJ2-7, with 7 positions matching TRBD2. CDR1 and CDR2 from the germline V gene are ENHRY and SYGVKD. The trim removed 3 bases at V and 1 base at J, leaving 9 bases unmatched. The CDR3 is 16 amino acids. This CDR3 is CAISEFWLADSYEQYF. As DNA, the CDR3 is TGTGCCATCAGTGAATTTTGGCTAGCGGATTCCTACGAGCAGTACTTC.

The gene calls are TRBV6-5 and TRBJ2-1; TRBD2 aligns across 9 bases. The CDR3 is 16 amino acids. CDR1 is MNHEY and CDR2 is SVGAGI in the germline V gene. Trimming cost V 0 bases and J 6 bases; bases outside gene matches: 6. The CDR3, as DNA: TGTGCCAGCAGTTACTCAGCGGGAGGCATTGGCAATGAGCAGTTCTTC. Translating it yields CASSYSAGGIGNEQFF.

V is TRBV28 and J is TRBJ2-7; TRBD1 agrees at 12 bases. Germline loops: CDR1 MDHEN, CDR2 SYDVKM. The CDR3 extends over 14 amino acids. V was pared by 5 bases and J by 7 bases, with 6 bases of the junction left unmatched. CDR3 residues: CASSLGQGAGEQYF. For the CDR3, the DNA is TGTGCCAGCAGTCTGGGACAGGGGGCTGGGGAGCAGTACTTC.

The rearrangement uses TRBV28 and TRBJ2-2, with 12 bases lining up with TRBD1. The CDR3 contains 16 residues. V dropped 6 bases and J dropped 6; count of bases not matched to a gene: 8. Germline CDR1 is MDHEN and CDR2 is SYDVKM. The CDR3 region is CASRDPGTGGPGELFF. As DNA, the CDR3 is TGTGCCAGCAGGGACCCCGGGACAGGGGGCCCCGGGGAGCTGTTTTTT. Drawing the rest from reference TRBV28 and TRBJ2-2, the complete variable domain is DVKVTQSSRYLVKRTGEKVFLECVQDMDHENMFWYRQDPGLGLRLIYFSYDVKMKEKGDIPEGYSVSREKKERFSLILESASTNQTSMYLCASRDPGTGGPGELFFGEGSRLTVL.